The 7 T cell receptor beta chains listed next were all sequenced from one sample in a study of T cell repertoires in cytomegalovirus infection. TCRdb reanalysed the reads using MiXCR and keeps one entry per CDR3 protein. The repertoire holds 490,000 or so distinct CDR3 sequences, with roughly 12% as singletons. The sequenced sample was PBMCs. These receptors were obtained from a human donor in good health (CMV status not recorded). Some clones in this sample may be carry-over from other donors' samples.

In its sample, this clonotype was seen many times. The V call is TRBV12-3 or TRBV12-4, the J call TRBJ1-1, with TRBD1 as a possible D gene (5 bases). V was trimmed by 3 bases and J by 4 bases, leaving 12 bases between them. The CDR3 extends over 14 amino acids. DNA for the CDR3: TGTGCCAGCAGTTTCGGGACCGGGGGCACTGAAGCTTTCTTT. Its protein product is CASSFGTGGTEAFF.

There are a few counts of this clonotype. The chain recombines TRBV9 with TRBJ2-1; D remains ambiguous. This CDR3 region has 15 residues. Germline CDR1 reads SGDLS; CDR2 reads YYNGEE. V lost 3 bases, J lost 0 bases, and 10 bases lay in between. CDR3 nucleotides: TGTGCCAGCAGCGCCCTGCTGAGCTCCTACAATGAGCAGTTCTTC. This gives the protein CASSALLSSYNEQFF.

This clonotype came up many times. The chain recombines TRBV10-3 with TRBJ1-1, with TRBD1 identical over 9 bases. Looked up from germline, CDR1 is ENHRY and CDR2 is SYGVKD. V shed 10 bases and J 3 bases; nucleotides not matched to a gene: 12. The CDR3 extends over 15 amino acids. The CDR3 sequence: CATTKQGAGDTEAFF. The CDR3 DNA is TGTGCCACGACAAAACAGGGGGCGGGGGACACTGAAGCTTTCTTT.

This clonotype appeared many times. The CDR3 sequence: CASSLLSLADSTDTQYF. Here the CDR3 DNA reads TGTGCCAGCAGTTTATTGAGTCTAGCGGATAGCACAGATACGCAGTATTTT. V usage is TRBV28 and J usage is TRBJ2-3; 7 bases are shared with TRBD2. Germline values: CDR1 MDHEN, CDR2 SYDVKM. J gave up 0 bases and V 1 base, and 7 bases lay outside the gene matches. The CDR3 is 17 amino acids.

Comments on this clonotype: At one end, the junction sequence differs from germline, possibly due to a read error. The chain employs TRBV12-5 and TRBJ2-1; 9 bases agree with TRBD2. This CDR3 has 14 amino acids. The germline V gene has CDR1 LGHNT and CDR2 FRNRAP. CDR3 sequence (DNA): TGTGCTAGTGGTTTGGCCGTCGACCCGACTAGCGGACTCTTC. Protein product: CASGLAVDPTSGLF. Drawing the rest from reference TRBV12-5 and TRBJ2-1, the complete variable domain is DARVTQTPRHKVTEMGQEVTMRCQPILGHNTVFWYRQTMMQGLELLAYFRNRAPLDDSGMPKDRFSAEMPDATLATLKIQPSEPRDSAVYFCASGLAVDPTSGLFGPGTRLTVL.

This clonotype has just a few counts. The chain links TRBV2 to TRBJ1-2, with 9 bases identical to TRBD1. Germline-derived CDR1 and CDR2 are SNHLY and FYNNEI. This CDR3 contains 16 residues. V lost 5 bases and J lost 4; bases outside the gene matches: 11. This chain's CDR3 is CASSRQGGLISYGYTF. CDR3 bases: TGTGCCAGCAGTAGACAGGGGGGATTGATCAGCTATGGCTACACCTTC.

The chain recombines TRBV28 with TRBJ2-4, with 9 bases that match TRBD2. This CDR3 comprises 17 residues. V lost 8 bases, J lost 6 bases, and 17 bases stayed unmatched. CDR1 and CDR2 from the germline V gene are MDHEN and SYDVKM. The chain's CDR3 is CASFSAPGREGGNIQYF. The DNA of the CDR3 is TGTGCCAGCTTTAGCGCACCGGGGCGGGAGGGGGGAAACATTCAGTACTTC.